One sample yielded the 26 T cell receptor beta chains listed below, sequenced in a study of preoperative IRX-2 immunotherapy in early breast cancer (dated by TCRdb to about 2019). Read against the paper, the sample's treatment or condition label means: preoperative locoregional IRX-2 cytokine immunotherapy. Receptors were amplified or captured by the immunoSEQ multiplex PCR assay. TCRdb limited this immuneACCESS table to in-frame rearrangements with V and J called. A share of clones is missing; checked studies link under half to unresolved V genes, and the rest is unexplained. The sample data list under 30,000 clones, and 80% to 90% of these were observed just once. The ten largest clonotypes hold roughly 8.9% of the sample. The material was tumor tissue, obtained after IRX-2 immunotherapy. These receptors originate from a human donor with breast cancer.

The chain recombines TRBV28 with TRBJ1-5, with D perhaps matching TRBD1 (5 bases). The V gene lost 8 bases and the J gene lost 1 base, with 24 bases spanning the gap. The CDR3 length is 18 residues. Germline CDR1 reads MDHEN; CDR2 reads SYDVKM. The chain's CDR3 is CASYREGVGKGSNQPQHF. Written as DNA, the CDR3 is TGTGCCAGCTATAGGGAAGGGGTGGGCAAGGGGAGCAATCAGCCCCAGCATTTT.

The V call is TRBV19, the J call TRBJ2-2, with D possibly being TRBD2 (6 bases). Deletions cut 8 bases from V and 7 bases from J, with 11 bases between. The CDR3 covers 12 residues. Germline-derived CDR1 and CDR2 are LNHDA and SQIVND (reference sequence). CDR3 coding DNA: TGTGCCAGTTCGTGGGGGGACGGGGAGCTGTTTTTT. This codes for CASSWGDGELFF.

This clone has just one count. The chain couples TRBV7-2 to TRBJ2-2, with D uncertain. The germline V and J ends were trimmed by 4 bases and 2 bases, with 2 bases remaining between them. The CDR3 sequence is 12 residues long. Germline assignment: CDR1 SGHTA and CDR2 FQGNSA. The CDR3 region has the DNA TGTGCCAGCAGCTCCAACACCGGGGAGCTGTTTTTT. It translates to CASSSNTGELFF. Looking up the rest from reference TRBV7-2 and TRBJ2-2 gives the full variable domain: GAGVSQSPSNKVTEKGKDVELRCDPISGHTALYWYRQSLGQGLEFLIYFQGNSAPDKSGLPSDRFSAERTGGSVSTLTIQRTQQEDSAVYLCASSSNTGELFFGEGSRLTVL.

V is TRBV19 and J is TRBJ2-5; TRBD2 is a possible D gene (6 bases). Germline CDR1 reads LNHDA; CDR2 reads SQIVND (reference sequence). This CDR3 comprises 14 residues. Trimming left V 2 bases short and J 4 bases short, with 11 bases between. CDR3 nucleotides: TGTGCCAGTAGTATAACGGGGGTGGGAGAGACCCAGTACTTC. Residues: CASSITGVGETQYF.

The V and J genes are TRBV7-2 and TRBJ2-1; 11 nucleotides match TRBD2. The CDR3 contains 16 residues. Trimming took 5 bases from V and 2 from J; bases not matched to a gene: 5. Per germline, CDR1 SGHTA and CDR2 FQGNSA. The CDR3 DNA reads as TGTGCCAGCAGCCCTCTACTAGCGGGGGCCTACAATGAGCAGTTCTTC. Translation gives CASSPLLAGAYNEQFF.

The chain couples TRBV6-6 to TRBJ2-1, with D possibly TRBD1 on 5 matching bases. Per germline, CDR1 MNHNY and CDR2 SVGAGI (reference sequence). This CDR3 comprises 12 residues. The V and J ends lost 5 bases and 7 bases respectively, with 9 bases between them. The CDR3 DNA reads as TGTGCCAGCAGTCTACAGGATAATGAGCAGTTCTTC. Protein: CASSLQDNEQFF.

The chain uses TRBV7-6 and TRBJ1-3; D may be TRBD1 (6 bases). This CDR3 region has 18 residues. V was cut by 7 bases and J by 3 bases, with 25 bases left in between. Per the germline V gene, CDR1 is SGHVS and CDR2 is FNYEAQ. CDR3 amino acids: CASTRGPRTELGGNTIYF. The CDR3 DNA follows: TGTGCCAGCACCCGCGGGCCCCGGACAGAGCTCGGTGGAAACACCATATATTTT.

The sample holds one count of this clone. This rearrangement joins TRBV2 to TRBJ1-5, with TRBD1 as a possible D gene (6 bases). V shed 10 bases and J shed 0 bases, with 13 bases lying between them. This CDR3 region has 14 residues. CDR1 and CDR2 from the germline V gene are SNHLY and FYNNEI. The CDR3 DNA follows: TGTGCCACCCGACAGGACTATAGCAATCAGCCCCAGCATTTT. Residues: CATRQDYSNQPQHF.

J is TRBJ2-5 and V is TRBV7-7; 10 bases line up with TRBD1. The trim removed 5 bases at V and 5 bases at J, leaving 11 bases unmatched. Germline CDR1 and CDR2: SSHAT and FNYEAQ (reference sequence). CDR3 length equals 16 residues. CDR3 sequence reads: CASSPIGTGDSETQYF. CDR3 DNA sequence: TGTGCCAGCAGCCCAATAGGGACAGGGGATAGCGAGACCCAGTACTTC.

The rearrangement uses TRBV19 and TRBJ2-6; D unresolved. This CDR3 is 15 amino acids long. With 5 bases removed from V and 2 bases from J, the gap between germline ends came to 10 bases. Per the germline V gene, CDR1 is LNHDA and CDR2 is SQIVND (reference sequence). Here the CDR3 reads CASSPRGAGANVLTF. In nucleotides, the CDR3 is TGTGCCAGTAGTCCACGAGGTGCTGGGGCCAACGTCCTGACTTTC.

The rearrangement uses TRBV10-1 and TRBJ2-5; D remains unclear. The J call is uncertain, as TRBJ2-7 better fits the DNA end. The CDR3 runs to 13 residues. Germline V gives CDR1 WNHNN, CDR2 SYGVQD (reference sequence). This CDR3 reads CASSEGRFSEQYF. CDR3 coding DNA: TGCGCCAGCAGTGAGGGCAGATTCAGCGAGCAGTACTTC.

The chain couples TRBV19 to TRBJ2-7, with D perhaps assigned TRBD1 or TRBD2 (5 bases each). CDR3 length: 15 residues. CDR1 is LNHDA, CDR2 SQIVND, per germline (reference sequence). V was shortened by 3 bases and J by 0 bases, with 12 bases between the two germline ends. CDR3 in amino acids: CASSMIAGSSYEQYF. The CDR3 DNA is TGTGCCAGTAGTATGATTGCAGGGAGCTCCTACGAGCAGTACTTC.

This chain joins TRBV10-1 and TRBJ2-1; 9 positions agree with TRBD2. Per germline, CDR1 WNHNN and CDR2 SYGVQD (reference sequence). The V segment lost 0 bases and the J segment 5 bases; nucleotides outside the gene matches: 5. The CDR3 is 16 amino acids. The CDR3 spells CASSESLAGRDNEQFF. DNA of the CDR3: TGCGCCAGCAGTGAGTCACTAGCGGGCAGGGACAATGAGCAGTTCTTC.

This clone occurred a few times. The rearrangement uses TRBV7-9 and TRBJ2-2, with D perhaps matching TRBD2 (5 bases). Germline values: CDR1 SEHNR, CDR2 FQNEAQ (reference sequence). The CDR3 has 14 residues. V lost 5 bases and J 5 bases, leaving 12 bases between the germline ends. The CDR3 region is CASSTAGPTGELFF. Written as DNA, the CDR3 is TGTGCCAGCAGCACTGCGGGCCCGACCGGGGAGCTGTTTTTT.

The rearrangement uses TRBV7-2 and TRBJ2-7; D unclear. V lost 5 bases to trimming and J lost 8 bases, with 10 bases between them. Germline V gene lookup returns CDR1 SGHTA and CDR2 FQGNSA. The CDR3 consists of 11 residues. The CDR3 DNA reads as TGTGCCAGCAGCAGCACCGACCAGCAGTACTTC. Protein sequence: CASSSTDQQYF.

This clone was detected once. This rearrangement joins TRBV10-2 to TRBJ2-5; D not certain. Trimming pared 2 bases from V and 5 bases from J, leaving 6 bases between. This CDR3 region has 12 residues. The germline CDR1 and CDR2 sequences are WSHSY and SAAADI. The CDR3 DNA reads TGCGCCAGCAGTGAGGCTTTGGAGACCCAGTACTTC. The encoded protein is CASSEALETQYF.

The genes are TRBV10-1 and TRBJ1-1; no firm D call. Trimming took 3 bases from V and 5 from J, leaving 7 bases between them. This CDR3 comprises 12 residues. The V gene's germline CDR1 is WNHNN and CDR2 SYGVQD (reference sequence). CDR3 in amino acids: CASSDEGTEAFF. The DNA for the CDR3 is TGCGCCAGCAGTGATGAGGGTACTGAAGCTTTCTTT.

This clone was counted once. J is TRBJ1-4 and V is TRBV19; D is unclear. Germline lookup yields CDR1 LNHDA and CDR2 SQIVND (reference sequence). V was clipped by 1 base and J by 6 bases, with 15 bases between them. There are 16 residues in the CDR3. This CDR3 reads CASSIGTGSLHEKLFF. DNA for the CDR3: TGTGCCAGTAGTATAGGGACGGGGAGCTTACATGAAAAACTGTTTTTT.

V and J are TRBV10-1 and TRBJ2-1, with TRBD1 identical over 7 bases. This CDR3 has 13 residues. The V gene end was trimmed by 5 bases and the J gene end by 7 bases; junction bases not matched to a gene: 5. Germline CDR1 WNHNN, CDR2 SYGVQD (reference sequence). The CDR3 protein is CASSLRGKNEQFF. The CDR3 DNA reads TGCGCCAGCAGTCTCAGGGGGAAAAATGAGCAGTTCTTC.

The chain is built from TRBV6-5 and TRBJ2-5; 7 bases line up with TRBD1. The DNA matches TRBJ2-7 better at its end, which makes the J call doubtful. This CDR3 comprises 14 residues. The germline V gene encodes CDR1 MNHEY and CDR2 SVGAGI. The CDR3 reads CASRGGPSSYEQYF. CDR3 DNA: TGTGCCAGCCGAGGGGGCCCGAGCTCCTACGAGCAGTACTTC.

The genes are TRBV10-3 and TRBJ2-3, with 9 bases identical to TRBD2. V lost 8 bases, J lost 4 bases, and 1 base stayed unmatched. CDR3 length: 12 residues. Germline values: CDR1 ENHRY, CDR2 SYGVKD. CDR3 protein: CAIAGGSDTQYF. The CDR3 DNA reads TGTGCCATCGCGGGGGGGTCAGATACGCAGTATTTT.

The chain is built from TRBV4-1 and TRBJ2-7; 10 bases fit TRBD2. This CDR3 is built from 16 residues. V dropped 1 base and J dropped 1; count of bases not matched to a gene: 4. Germline loops: CDR1 MGHRA, CDR2 YSYEKL. The CDR3 loop is CASSQGLAGGSYEQYF. In DNA, the CDR3 is TGCGCCAGCAGCCAAGGGTTAGCGGGGGGTTCCTACGAGCAGTACTTC.

This sequence joins TRBV6-5 and TRBJ2-6; D ambiguous. Trimming stripped 4 bases from V and 3 bases from J, with 7 bases between. Germline values: CDR1 MNHEY, CDR2 SVGAGI. The CDR3 has 14 residues. Here the CDR3 DNA reads TGTGCCAGCAGTTCGGTCGGTGGGGCCAACGTCCTGACTTTC. This gives the protein CASSSVGGANVLTF.

The rearrangement links TRBV2 to TRBJ1-6, with D possibly matching TRBD1 (6 bases). V dropped 5 bases and J dropped 12 bases, with 23 bases sitting between them. The CDR3 runs 16 residues. Germline-derived CDR1 and CDR2 are SNHLY and FYNNEI. As DNA, the CDR3 is TGTGCCAGCAGTCGGGATATCAGGGGAGTCGAGGTACCCCTCCACTTT. Translating gives CASSRDIRGVEVPLHF.

The chain combines TRBV5-8 with TRBJ2-1; TRBD2 aligns across 10 bases. CDR3 length equals 15 residues. V was clipped by 0 bases and J by 3 bases; unmatched bases: 0. Germline V lookup: CDR1 SGHTS, CDR2 YDEGEE. The CDR3 bases are TGTGCCAGCAGCTTGGGACTAGCGGGCTACAATGAGCAGTTCTTC. Amino acids: CASSLGLAGYNEQFF.

In this sample, this clone turned up a few times. The sample contains more than one DNA sequence encoding this CDR3. This chain links TRBV7-6 with TRBJ2-7; D is uncertain. The germline V and J ends were trimmed by 1 base and 3 bases, with 7 bases remaining between them. There are 13 residues in the CDR3. CDR1 SGHVS and CDR2 FNYEAQ come from the germline V gene. The CDR3 DNA reads as TGTGCCAGCAGCTTAGGACCAAACTACGAGCAGTACTTC. This codes for CASSLGPNYEQYF.